This T cell receptor beta chain came from a study of chemoradiotherapy in HPV16-positive cancers. Using immunoSEQ multiplex PCR, the repertoire was profiled, and TCRdb retains in-frame clones only, with some absent. Of fewer than 10,000 clones listed, approximately 70% are singletons. V was clipped by 7 bases and J by 3 bases, with 4 bases between them. The CDR3 runs 11 residues. Germline V CDR1 and CDR2: MDHEN, SYDVKM. This clone has just a few counts. The clonotype was recovered from a human donor with HPV-associated anogenital cancer. The specimen comprised tumor tissue, sampled from a patient who underwent chemoradiotherapy. The chain recombines TRBV28 with TRBJ1-3; D call uncertain. The CDR3 is CASKGGNTIYF. The CDR3 DNA sequence: TGTGCCAGCAAGGGTGGAAACACCATATATTTT.